Given below is one T cell receptor beta chain in context. Its target is not known. V shed 0 bases and J shed 7 bases, with 7 bases lying between them. CDR1 is SGHDT, CDR2 YYEEEE, per germline. The CDR3 has 13 residues. Though nominally healthy at sampling, donors likely had unrecorded immune exposures. 60 Vbeta and 13 Jbeta primers were used in PCR. Data came from immunoSEQ multiplex PCR; TCRdb stores just in-frame clones and leaves some out. The sample includes around 60,000 clones, over 60% of them seen just once. The data originate from a study of cytomegalovirus exposure and HLA in healthy donors. Study context: Sequencing of about 179 million T cells in an earlier analysis found some 100 million unique TCR beta sequences. Findings and limits, study-wide: Earlier analysis yielded a pattern in which most TCR beta V segments were productive about 90% or about 30% of the time. Reportedly, a later analysis found an Asian-associated ancestry cluster had fewer N-insertions than the roughly 670-donor mean.

The clonotype originates from a man in his forties or fifties in good health and CMV-seropositive. The J gene is TRBJ2-2, the V gene TRBV5-6; D unresolved. The sample taken for sequencing was PBMCs. The CDR3 DNA is TGTGCCAGCAGCTTGGGGTCCGGCGGGGAGCTGTTTTTT. The encoded protein is CASSLGSGGELFF.